Following are 25 T cell receptor beta chains from one sample sequenced in a study of T cells in Graves' hyperthyroidism and ophthalmopathy. The source material, RNA transcripts, was used to amplify TCR beta CDR3 regions. When the TCR CDR3 underwent first-round RT-PCR, the HTBI primer set was used. TCRdb redid the calling of the multiplex PCR reads with MiXCR, one entry per CDR3 protein. This sample has around 800,000 distinct CDR3 sequences; 38% occur once, and the top ten carry around 10%. The sample taken for sequencing was blood. All receptors derive from a man aged 18-30 years with Graves' hyperthyroidism.

The chain has TRBV4-1 and TRBJ1-2; tentative D call: TRBD1 (6 bases). Trimming pared 1 base from V and 4 bases from J, leaving 10 bases between. CDR3 size: 14 residues. CDR1 MGHRA and CDR2 YSYEKL come from the germline V gene. CDR3 nucleotide sequence: TGCGCCAGCAGCCAAGGGACAGCTCGCTATGGCTACACCTTC. Its translation is CASSQGTARYGYTF.

This clonotype showed up just once. V is TRBV19 and J is TRBJ2-7, with D unresolved. This CDR3 is built from 13 residues. Trimming shortened V by 9 bases and J by 3 bases, and 15 bases separated the two germline ends. From germline, CDR1 is LNHDA and CDR2 SQIVND (reference sequence). CDR3 sequence (DNA): TGTGCCAGCTGGGATACCAGACACTACGAGCAGTACTTC. It codes for CASWDTRHYEQYF.

This clonotype has a count of ten or more. J is TRBJ2-5 and V is TRBV7-2; D is unclear. Trimming shortened V by 3 bases and J by 4 bases, and 12 bases separated the two germline ends. CDR1 and CDR2 (germline): SGHTA, FQGNSA. The CDR3 consists of 14 residues. CDR3 residues: CASSFPRAGETQYF. In DNA, the CDR3 is TGTGCCAGCAGCTTCCCCCGGGCCGGAGAGACCCAGTACTTC.

V and J are TRBV12-3 or TRBV12-4 and TRBJ2-2; TRBD1 aligns across 8 bases. With 5 bases clipped from V and 1 base from J, the junction kept 3 bases outside the gene matches. The CDR3 sequence is 15 residues long. The CDR3 protein is CASSRDRGNTGELFF. The CDR3 bases are TGTGCCAGCAGTAGAGACAGGGGGAACACCGGGGAGCTGTTTTTT.

The chain uses TRBV10-3 and TRBJ1-4, with D hard to call. This CDR3 region has 13 residues. Between the trimmed V and J ends, which lost 0 bases and 7 bases, there was a span of 6 bases. In germline, CDR1 is ENHRY, CDR2 SYGVKD. This CDR3 reads CAISESGSEKLFF. The DNA for the CDR3 is TGTGCCATCAGTGAGTCGGGAAGTGAAAAACTGTTTTTT.

CDR3 amino acids: CSARDLPGAGYTF. The CDR3, as DNA: TGCAGTGCTAGAGATCTACCGGGGGCTGGCTACACCTTC. The J gene is TRBJ1-2, the V gene TRBV20-1; the D gene is possibly TRBD1 (6 bases). V lost 0 bases to trimming and J lost 7 bases, with 12 bases between them. CDR3 size: 13 residues. The germline V gene encodes CDR1 DFQATT and CDR2 SNEGSKA (reference sequence).

This clonotype was observed at least ten times. This chain connects TRBV15 to TRBJ1-3; D ambiguous. Germline V CDR1 and CDR2: LNHNV, YYDKDF (reference sequence). Trimming stripped 0 bases from V and 0 bases from J, with 9 bases between. This CDR3 has 16 residues. CDR3 in DNA: TGTGCCACCAGCAGAGATGATCGGAACTCTGGAAACACCATATATTTT. The encoded protein is CATSRDDRNSGNTIYF.

Note on this clonotype: One base away lies a much larger clone, so this may be a sequencing read error. The rearrangement uses TRBV19 and TRBJ1-5, with a possible D match to TRBD1 (5 bases). The V end lost 9 bases, the J end lost 5 bases, and 17 bases lay between the germline ends. CDR1 and CDR2 (germline): LNHDA, SQIVND (reference sequence). The CDR3 is 14 amino acids. CDR3 sequence reads: CASSIGSGHQPQHF. The DNA for the CDR3 is TGTGCCAGCAGCATAGGGTCAGGGCATCAGCCCCAGCATTTT.

This clonotype was detected only a few times. The rearrangement links TRBV2 to TRBJ1-4; no clear D. Germline assignment: CDR1 SNHLY and CDR2 FYNNEI. V gave up 1 base and J gave up 6 bases, with 9 bases separating them. The CDR3 runs 14 residues. CDR3 nucleotides: TGTGCCAGCAGTGAAGAGGTCTATTATGAAAAACTGTTTTTT. Amino acid sequence: CASSEEVYYEKLFF. Looking up the rest from reference TRBV2 and TRBJ1-4 gives the full variable domain: EPEVTQTPSHQVTQMGQEVILRCVPISNHLYFYWYRQILGQKVEFLVSFYNNEISEKSEIFDDQFSVERPDGSNFTLKIRSTKLEDSAMYFCASSEEVYYEKLFFGSGTQLSVL.

The gene calls are TRBV19 and TRBJ1-5; D uncertain. Trimming left V 1 base short and J 6 bases short, with 4 bases between. Germline-derived CDR1 and CDR2 are LNHDA and SQIVND (reference sequence). The CDR3 extends over 12 amino acids. CDR3 residues: CASSIGPQPQHF. CDR3 nucleotide sequence: TGTGCCAGTAGTATAGGACCTCAGCCCCAGCATTTT.

The gene calls are TRBV7-2 and TRBJ1-2; a weak D match, TRBD1 (5 bases). CDR3 length: 13 amino acids. Trimming took 4 bases from V and 7 from J, leaving 13 bases between them. The germline gives CDR1 SGHTA, CDR2 FQGNSA. CDR3: CASSSVTDGGYTF. CDR3 in DNA: TGTGCCAGCAGCTCCGTGACAGATGGTGGCTACACCTTC.

The table lists this clonotype with many counts. The V gene is TRBV10-3, the J gene TRBJ1-6; D is possibly TRBD1 (6 bases). The CDR3 is made up of 15 amino acids. Germline CDR1 and CDR2: ENHRY and SYGVKD. The ends were cut back, 3 bases at V and 7 bases at J, with 13 bases in the middle. The CDR3 is CAISDGGGQNSPLHF. In nucleotides, the CDR3 is TGTGCCATCAGTGATGGGGGGGGGCAAAATTCACCCCTCCACTTT.

This clonotype showed up many times. V is TRBV19 and J is TRBJ1-2; D is perhaps TRBD1 (6 bases). The CDR3 has 14 residues. V was shortened by 7 bases and J by 5 bases, with 17 bases between the two germline ends. Germline V gene lookup returns CDR1 LNHDA and CDR2 SQIVND (reference sequence). In nucleotides, the CDR3 is TGTGCCAGTACCCCCGAAACAGGGTGGTATGGCTACACCTTC. It specifies CASTPETGWYGYTF. The complete variable domain, with remaining parts taken from reference TRBV19 and TRBJ1-2, reads DGGITQSPKYLFRKEGQNVTLSCEQNLNHDAMYWYRQDPGQGLRLIYYSQIVNDFQKGDIAEGYSVSREKKESFPLTVTSAQKNPTAFYLCASTPETGWYGYTFGSGTRLTVV.

There are many counts of this clonotype. The genes are TRBV7-8 and TRBJ1-5; D possibly corresponds to TRBD1 (5 bases). The V gene's germline CDR1 is SGHVS and CDR2 FQNEAQ. There are 15 residues in the CDR3. The V gene lost 5 bases and the J gene lost 1 base, with 12 bases spanning the gap. The CDR3 is CASSITRDSNQPQHF. CDR3 DNA: TGTGCCAGCAGCATCACCCGGGACAGCAATCAGCCCCAGCATTTT.

The rearrangement links TRBV15 to TRBJ2-3; D not certain. The length of the CDR3 is 13 residues. Germline V gene lookup returns CDR1 LNHNV and CDR2 YYDKDF (reference sequence). V lost 3 bases to trimming and J lost 6 bases, with 10 bases between them. CDR3 sequence: CATSRPGSDTQYF. Written as DNA, the CDR3 is TGTGCCACCAGCAGGCCCGGCAGCGATACGCAGTATTTT.

The chain uses TRBV7-9 and TRBJ2-5, with no clear D. The germline V and J ends were trimmed by 5 bases and 5 bases, with 18 bases remaining between them. Germline CDR1 SEHNR, CDR2 FQNEAQ (reference sequence). This CDR3 comprises 15 residues. The CDR3: CASSQERGSGETQYF. CDR3 DNA sequence: TGTGCCAGCAGCCAAGAGAGAGGATCCGGGGAGACCCAGTACTTC. Full variable domain (rest looked up from reference TRBV7-9 and TRBJ2-5): DTGVSQNPRHKITKRGQNVTFRCDPISEHNRLYWYRQTLGQGPEFLTYFQNEAQLEKSRLLSDRFSAERPKGSFSTLEIQRTEQGDSAMYLCASSQERGSGETQYFGPGTRLLVL.

The chain joins TRBV2 to TRBJ1-1, with D tentatively TRBD1 (6 bases). The CDR3 extends over 13 amino acids. Germline assignment: CDR1 SNHLY and CDR2 FYNNEI. The ends were cut back, 6 bases at V and 2 bases at J, with 10 bases in the middle. CDR3 residues: CASRPRGNTEAFF. CDR3 coding DNA: TGTGCCAGCAGGCCCAGGGGAAACACTGAAGCTTTCTTT. The whole variable domain, filled in from reference TRBV2 and TRBJ1-1, reads EPEVTQTPSHQVTQMGQEVILRCVPISNHLYFYWYRQILGQKVEFLVSFYNNEISEKSEIFDDQFSVERPDGSNFTLKIRSTKLEDSAMYFCASRPRGNTEAFFGQGTRLTVV.

The chain joins TRBV20-1 to TRBJ2-5, with 8 bases lining up with TRBD1. The germline gives CDR1 DFQATT, CDR2 SNEGSKA (reference sequence). The CDR3 extends over 14 amino acids. Losses at the gene ends were 0 bases for V and 4 bases for J; bases not matched to a gene: 4. The CDR3 nucleotides read TGCAGTGCTAGAGATCGGGGACAGGTAGAGACCCAGTACTTC. Translation gives CSARDRGQVETQYF.

The chain recombines TRBV7-9 with TRBJ1-2; 9 bases are shared with TRBD1. Germline trimming cut 1 base from V and 7 bases from J; bases unmatched to any gene: 16. Germline V gene data show CDR1 as SEHNR and CDR2 as FQNEAQ (reference sequence). CDR3 length equals 18 residues. This chain's CDR3 is CASSLDRYTGGNKGGYTF. The CDR3, as DNA: TGTGCCAGCAGCTTAGACCGTTATACAGGGGGCAATAAAGGTGGCTACACCTTC. The variable domain in full, completed from reference TRBV7-9 and TRBJ1-2, reads DTGVSQNPRHKITKRGQNVTFRCDPISEHNRLYWYRQTLGQGPEFLTYFQNEAQLEKSRLLSDRFSAERPKGSFSTLEIQRTEQGDSAMYLCASSLDRYTGGNKGGYTFGSGTRLTVV.

About this clonotype itself: This may arise from a read error, as a much more abundant clone is one base away. The CDR3 coding sequence is TGTGCCAGCAGTCATCAGGGGGGAGGAGCTTTCTTT. Its translation: CASSHQGGGAFF. J is TRBJ1-1 and V is TRBV19; TRBD1 agrees at 7 bases. V shed 9 bases, J shed 10 bases, and the junction held 11 bases outside the gene matches. Per the germline V gene, CDR1 is LNHDA and CDR2 is SQIVND (reference sequence). This CDR3 comprises 12 residues.

Many counts were recorded for this clonotype. This chain joins TRBV20-1 and TRBJ1-6; TRBD1 agrees at 7 bases. J lost 8 bases, V lost 6 bases, and 7 bases had no gene match. Germline lookup yields CDR1 DFQATT and CDR2 SNEGSKA (reference sequence). The length of the CDR3 is 13 residues. CDR3 region: CSASGTVYSPLHF. Written as DNA, the CDR3 is TGCAGTGCCTCCGGGACAGTATATTCACCCCTCCACTTT.

V is TRBV7-8 and J is TRBJ2-7; D is unclear. The V gene lost 3 bases and the J gene lost 6 bases, with 12 bases spanning the gap. The length of the CDR3 is 13 residues. Germline V lookup: CDR1 SGHVS, CDR2 FQNEAQ. CDR3 nucleotide sequence: TGTGCCAGCAGCTTGGACGAGCGACGCGAGCAGTACTTC. This codes for CASSLDERREQYF.

This clonotype was picked up a small number of times. The chain is built from TRBV9 and TRBJ1-5; weak D call: TRBD1 (5 bases). This CDR3 has 16 residues. CDR1 is SGDLS and CDR2 is YYNGEE in the germline V gene. Trimming shortened V by 3 bases and J by 0 bases, and 13 bases separated the two germline ends. The CDR3 nucleotides read TGTGCCAGCAGCGGACAGCCTCAAGCTAGCAATCAGCCCCAGCATTTT. Protein product: CASSGQPQASNQPQHF.

This sequence joins TRBV10-3 and TRBJ1-6; D gene uncertain. This CDR3 has 19 amino acids. Germline V gives CDR1 ENHRY, CDR2 SYGVKD. Trimming stripped 0 bases from V and 0 bases from J, with 15 bases between. CDR3 DNA: TGTGCCATCAGTGAGTCGTTGACGGCCCGAGGCTCCTATAATTCACCCCTCCACTTT. It yields the protein CAISESLTARGSYNSPLHF.

CDR3 region: CASSSVGQGALDEQYF. The CDR3 nucleotides read TGTGCCAGCAGCTCGGTGGGACAGGGGGCGCTGGACGAGCAGTACTTC. This chain joins TRBV7-2 and TRBJ2-7, with TRBD1 matching over 12 bases. This CDR3 is 16 amino acids long. Germline CDR1 reads SGHTA; CDR2 reads FQGNSA. V shed 4 bases, J shed 5 bases, and the junction held 9 bases outside the gene matches.